This T cell receptor beta chain appears in the sequencing data of a study of vaccination and CD4 T cells after COVID-19. Treatment: roughly ten-day PBMC culture with coronavirus spike peptide pools or control peptides (ViraFEST assay). ViraFEST grew antigen-specific T cells using peptide pools, then sequenced TCRs. After culture for 10 to 11 days, isolation of CD4+ T cells was performed by negative selection. This CDR3 is built from 15 residues. Trimming took 2 bases from V and 8 from J, leaving 13 bases between them. CDR1 is SEHNR, CDR2 FQNEAQ, per germline (reference sequence). Sequenced with the Oncomine TCR Beta short-read assay was DNA taken from cultured CD4+ T cells. The source of extracted genomic DNA was cultured CD4+ T cells. MiXCR, applied by TCRdb to the PCR reads, yields one record per CDR3 protein. The sample holds about 23,000 distinct CDR3 sequences, approximately 67% seen once. A word on this clonotype: The antigen remains unidentified.

Study-level results: For convalescent patients, a median about 90% of reactive clones surfaced exclusively after vaccination.

The sample was CD4+ T cells from blood, cultured in vitro, taken after SARS-CoV-2 vaccination. This clonotype originated in a human donor who received a COVID-19 vaccine. The chain recombines TRBV7-9 with TRBJ1-6; D gene unclear. In nucleotides, the CDR3 is TGTGCCAGCAGCTTATTAGGAACCTGGGATTCACCCCTCCACTTT. Its translation is CASSLLGTWDSPLHF.